The 11 T cell receptor beta chains below all came from one sample that was sequenced in a study of regulatory T cells in long-lasting Graves disease. Sequencing libraries for TCR beta were prepared with iRepertoire HTBI primers and Arm-PCR of CDR3 regions. One entry per CDR3 protein, called by TCRdb with MiXCR from the multiplex PCR reads. Of about 200,000 distinct CDR3 sequences listed, around 18% are singletons. The time point: newly diagnosed GD, antithyroid drugs for less than 3 months. Following extraction of RNA from PBMCs, that RNA was used to make the TCR library. Source: peripheral blood mononuclear cells (PBMCs), taken at new diagnosis, from a patient treated with antithyroid drugs. These receptors were obtained from a female donor with Graves disease.

This clonotype was found many times. CDR3 sequence: CASSLGTDSRETQYF. The CDR3 bases are TGTGCCAGCAGCCTGGGAACAGATTCACGGGAGACCCAGTACTTC. The chain employs TRBV7-9 and TRBJ2-5, with D uncertain. Per the germline V gene, CDR1 is SEHNR and CDR2 is FQNEAQ (reference sequence). CDR3 length equals 15 residues. Deletions cut 5 bases from V and 5 bases from J, with 18 bases between.

V and J are TRBV2 and TRBJ1-1; possibly TRBD1 for D (6 bases). The germline CDR1 and CDR2 sequences are SNHLY and FYNNEI. Trimming pared 7 bases from V and 5 bases from J, leaving 17 bases between. The CDR3 consists of 14 residues. Written as DNA, the CDR3 is TGTGCCAGCACAGAGGCCTCAGGGGAAACTGAAGCTTTCTTT. Translated: CASTEASGETEAFF. Filled out from reference TRBV2 and TRBJ1-1, the complete variable domain reads EPEVTQTPSHQVTQMGQEVILRCVPISNHLYFYWYRQILGQKVEFLVSFYNNEISEKSEIFDDQFSVERPDGSNFTLKIRSTKLEDSAMYFCASTEASGETEAFFGQGTRLTVV.

This clonotype was recorded at least ten times. This CDR3 is CASSLDRGHEQYF. Here the CDR3 DNA reads TGTGCCAGCAGCTTAGACAGGGGCCACGAGCAGTACTTC. The rearrangement joins TRBV7-8 to TRBJ2-7, with 7 nucleotides matching TRBD1. In germline, CDR1 is SGHVS, CDR2 FQNEAQ. This CDR3 region has 13 residues. With 1 base clipped from V and 5 bases from J, the junction kept 2 bases outside the gene matches.

The chain combines TRBV7-8 with TRBJ2-1, with 12 bases fitting TRBD2. The V and J ends lost 3 bases and 9 bases, in that order; junction bases with no gene match: 9. In germline, CDR1 is SGHVS, CDR2 FQNEAQ. The CDR3 totals 16 residues. The CDR3 reads CASSLKTSGRVSEQFF. CDR3 coding DNA: TGTGCCAGCAGCTTGAAGACTAGCGGGAGAGTGAGTGAGCAGTTCTTC.

This clonotype came up many times. This CDR3 is CSAILGRGASNEQFF. CDR3 nucleotide sequence: TGCAGTGCTATTTTGGGGAGGGGAGCGAGTAACGAGCAGTTCTTC. The chain uses TRBV20-1 and TRBJ2-1; 7 bases map to TRBD2. There are 15 residues in the CDR3. The ends lost 4 bases at V and 10 bases at J; junction bases unmatched: 16. From germline, CDR1 is DFQATT and CDR2 SNEGSKA (reference sequence).

The rearrangement joins TRBV5-1 to TRBJ2-1; 10 bases map to TRBD1. Germline values: CDR1 SGHRS, CDR2 YFSETQ. Unmatched junction bases numbered 13, after V lost 4 bases and J lost 9 bases. The CDR3 totals 16 residues. CDR3 sequence reads: CASSPGMGQGWGEQFF. The DNA of the CDR3 is TGCGCCAGCAGCCCGGGTATGGGACAGGGGTGGGGTGAGCAGTTCTTC.

The chain has TRBV11-3 and TRBJ2-1, with D possibly called TRBD1 or TRBD2 (5 bases each). Trimming shortened V by 3 bases and J by 5 bases, and 14 bases separated the two germline ends. The CDR3 contains 15 residues. Germline CDR1 and CDR2: SGHNT and YENEEA. Here the CDR3 DNA reads TGTGCCAGCAGCTTGCACGAGGGACCTCACAATGAGCAGTTCTTC. It translates to CASSLHEGPHNEQFF.

About this clonotype itself: Being one base from a much bigger clone, this may be a read error. The rearrangement links TRBV12-3 or TRBV12-4 to TRBJ1-5, with 8 bases identical to TRBD1. V was pared by 5 bases and J by 3 bases, with 3 bases of the junction left unmatched. The CDR3 contains 14 residues. This CDR3 is CASSPQGDNQPQHF. The CDR3 DNA follows: TGTGCCAGCAGTCCACAGGGGGACAATCAGCCCCAGCATTTT.

This clonotype was seen many times. The chain uses TRBV27 and TRBJ2-2; possibly TRBD1 for D (6 bases). This CDR3 spans 19 amino acids. Germline CDR1 MNHEY, CDR2 SMNVEV (reference sequence). Trimming cost V 6 bases and J 3 bases, with 26 bases left between them. In nucleotides, the CDR3 is TGTGCCAGCAGCGCTCTCCCGGGACACCCGAGGATGGACACCGGGGAGCTGTTTTTT. This translates into CASSALPGHPRMDTGELFF.

This rearrangement joins TRBV14 to TRBJ2-1; tentative D call: TRBD1 (6 bases). V was cut by 4 bases and J by 6 bases, with 13 bases left in between. CDR3 size: 14 residues. Germline CDR1 is SGHDN and CDR2 is FVKESK. As DNA, the CDR3 is TGTGCCAGCAGCCTTTGGGGCAGGGGCAATGAGCAGTTCTTC. It encodes CASSLWGRGNEQFF.

This clonotype was seen many times. The rearrangement uses TRBV11-1 and TRBJ1-1; D call uncertain. The CDR3 runs 14 residues. Trimming shortened V by 4 bases and J by 8 bases, and 17 bases separated the two germline ends. CDR1 and CDR2 (germline): SGHAT, FQDESV (reference sequence). CDR3 in amino acids: CASSSPSAAREAFF. The CDR3 nucleotides read TGTGCCAGCAGCTCCCCGAGTGCGGCACGAGAAGCTTTCTTT.